A single sample gave rise to the 12 T cell receptor beta chains below, sequenced in a study of CD8 T cells in Susac syndrome. A quantity of about 0.5 to 1 ug RNA underwent reverse transcription using random hexamers. Using its own MiXCR run on the immunoSEQ multiplex PCR reads, TCRdb lists one record per CDR3 protein. The table lists about 120,000 distinct CDR3 sequences, about nine tenths of them singletons, with about 0.15% in the top ten. The specimen was CD4+ T cells from PBMCs. The receptor source for this set is a human donor in good health.

This clonotype was detected only once. The CDR3 reads CASTRGTGVLYEQYF. The DNA of the CDR3 is TGTGCCAGCACCCGAGGGACAGGGGTACTATACGAGCAGTACTTC. The chain has TRBV3-1 and TRBJ2-7; 10 nucleotides agree with TRBD1. Trimming at V came to 7 bases and at J to 4 bases, leaving 10 bases not matched to a gene. CDR1 LGHDT and CDR2 YNNKEL come from the germline V gene (reference sequence). The CDR3 sequence is 15 residues long.

The chain combines TRBV3-1 with TRBJ1-4, with D unclear. Trimming stripped 1 base from V and 6 bases from J, with 15 bases between. Per the germline V gene, CDR1 is LGHDT and CDR2 is YNNKEL (reference sequence). This CDR3 spans 16 amino acids. The chain's CDR3 is CASSQVVGEVDEKLFF. The CDR3 nucleotides read TGTGCCAGCAGCCAAGTGGTCGGGGAGGTAGATGAAAAACTGTTTTTT.

The table lists this clonotype with a count of one. This rearrangement joins TRBV20-1 to TRBJ2-7; the D gene could be TRBD1 or TRBD2 (5 bases each). Per germline, CDR1 DFQATT and CDR2 SNEGSKA (reference sequence). The CDR3 consists of 14 residues. Between the trimmed V and J ends, which lost 6 bases and 0 bases, there was a span of 15 bases. The CDR3, as DNA: TGCAGTGCGTTTCCGGGGCCGAGCTCCTACGAGCAGTACTTC. The encoded protein is CSAFPGPSSYEQYF.

The chain joins TRBV5-1 to TRBJ2-1; 7 bases line up with TRBD1. Germline-derived CDR1 and CDR2 are SGHRS and YFSETQ. This CDR3 is built from 17 residues. The J segment lost 0 bases and the V segment lost 0 bases, leaving 6 bases of the junction unmatched. This chain's CDR3 is CASSLVGTVSSYNEQFF. CDR3 nucleotide sequence: TGCGCCAGCAGCTTGGTTGGGACAGTGAGCTCCTACAATGAGCAGTTCTTC.

The chain has TRBV15 and TRBJ2-4; D uncertain. The germline V gene encodes CDR1 LNHNV and CDR2 YYDKDF (reference sequence). This CDR3 has 15 residues. Trimming stripped 3 bases from V and 0 bases from J, with 9 bases between. The CDR3 sequence: CATSSGMLAKNIQYF. The DNA for the CDR3 is TGTGCCACCAGCAGTGGGATGTTAGCCAAAAACATTCAGTACTTC.

This chain connects TRBV6-1 to TRBJ2-7, with D perhaps given as TRBD1 or TRBD2 (5 bases each). CDR3 length equals 11 residues. The germline V gene has CDR1 MNHNS and CDR2 SASEGT. V lost 6 bases and J lost 6, with 9 bases in between. The CDR3 sequence is CASRSGTEQYF. CDR3 in DNA: TGTGCCAGCAGGTCCGGGACCGAGCAGTACTTC.

The chain is built from TRBV29-1 and TRBJ2-7; D possibly corresponds to TRBD1 (6 bases). Germline CDR1 SQVTM, CDR2 ANQGSEA. The V end lost 1 base, the J end lost 9 bases, and 16 bases lay between the germline ends. CDR3 length: 13 residues. DNA for the CDR3: TGCAGCGTTGAAGTGCAGGGGACCATGCGGCAGTACTTC. As protein: CSVEVQGTMRQYF.

This chain uses TRBV5-1 with TRBJ2-7, with D hard to call. V was shortened by 2 bases and J by 3 bases, with 9 bases between the two germline ends. Germline CDR1 SGHRS, CDR2 YFSETQ. The CDR3 is made up of 13 amino acids. CDR3 protein: CASSLLTDYEQYF. CDR3 DNA: TGCGCCAGCAGCTTACTGACGGACTACGAGCAGTACTTC.

The rearrangement uses TRBV15 and TRBJ2-7; TRBD2 matches 7 bases. Trimming at V came to 9 bases and at J to 1 base, leaving 6 bases not matched to a gene. Germline V gene lookup returns CDR1 LNHNV and CDR2 YYDKDF (reference sequence). This CDR3 region has 13 residues. The CDR3 region has the DNA TGTGCCACTCCCGAGCGGGAATCCTACGAGCAGTACTTC. This encodes CATPERESYEQYF.

The V call is TRBV20-1, the J call TRBJ1-5; no reliable D call. The CDR3 extends over 13 amino acids. Germline CDR1 and CDR2: DFQATT and SNEGSKA (reference sequence). Trimming pared 8 bases from V and 1 base from J, leaving 12 bases between. CDR3: CSLIRRSNQPQHF. CDR3 nucleotide sequence: TGCAGTCTCATTCGACGGAGCAATCAGCCCCAGCATTTT.

V and J are TRBV6-5 and TRBJ2-1; 7 nucleotides align to TRBD2. The CDR3 runs to 15 residues. Trimming at V came to 7 bases and at J to 2 bases, leaving 8 bases not matched to a gene. Germline CDR1 and CDR2: MNHEY and SVGAGI. CDR3 residues: CASIPRAGTYNEQFF. The CDR3 nucleotides are TGTGCCAGCATCCCAAGAGCGGGGACCTACAATGAGCAGTTCTTC.

This clonotype has just one count. The chain joins TRBV11-3 to TRBJ1-1; possibly TRBD1 for D (6 bases). CDR3 length equals 12 residues. Germline V gene sequence: CDR1 SGHNT, CDR2 YENEEA. Trimming pared 0 bases from V and 8 bases from J, leaving 7 bases between. The CDR3 region is CASSLEGGEAFF. CDR3 DNA: TGTGCCAGCAGCTTAGAAGGGGGAGAAGCTTTCTTT.